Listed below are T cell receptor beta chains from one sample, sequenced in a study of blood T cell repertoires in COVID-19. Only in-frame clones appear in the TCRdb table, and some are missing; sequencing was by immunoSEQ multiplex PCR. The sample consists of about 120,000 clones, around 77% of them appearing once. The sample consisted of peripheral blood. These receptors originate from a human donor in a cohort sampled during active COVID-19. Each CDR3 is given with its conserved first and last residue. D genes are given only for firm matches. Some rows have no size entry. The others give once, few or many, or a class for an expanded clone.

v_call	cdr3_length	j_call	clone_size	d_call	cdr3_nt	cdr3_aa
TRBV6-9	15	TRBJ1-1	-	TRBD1	TGTGCCACCACGGACAGGGGTCCGGGGAACACTGAAGCTTTCTTT	CATTDRGPGNTEAFF
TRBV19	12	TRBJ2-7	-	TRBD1	TGTGCCACCAAGGACAGGGCCTACGAGCAGTACTTC	CATKDRAYEQYF
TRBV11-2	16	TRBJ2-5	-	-	TGTGCCAGCAGCTTTGTGGGGGGTGCGGGACAAGAGACCCAGTACTTC	CASSFVGGAGQETQYF
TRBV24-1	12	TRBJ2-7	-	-	TGTGCCACCAGCGGGAGCTCCTACGAGCAGTACTTC	CATSGSSYEQYF
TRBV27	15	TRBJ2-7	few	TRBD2	TGTGCCAGCCCCCCCGTCGGGACTAGCTCCTACGAGCAGTACTTC	CASPPVGTSSYEQYF
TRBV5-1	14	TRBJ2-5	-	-	TGCGCCAGCAGCTTGGCCGGGGTCCAGGAGACCCAGTACTTC	CASSLAGVQETQYF
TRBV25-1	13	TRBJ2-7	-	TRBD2	TGTGCCAGCAGTCTAGGACTAGGTTTCGAGCAGTACTTC	CASSLGLGFEQYF
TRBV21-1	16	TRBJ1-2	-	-	TGTGCCAGCAGCAAAGAAGTGGGGCGGGGCCACTATGGCTACACCTTC	CASSKEVGRGHYGYTF
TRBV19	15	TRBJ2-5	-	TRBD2	TGTGCCAGTCTAGCGGGGGGTGGGTTTGGGGAGACCCAGTACTTC	CASLAGGGFGETQYF
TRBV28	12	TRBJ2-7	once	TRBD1	TGTGCCAGACTGGGACAGTGCTACGAGCAGTACTTC	CARLGQCYEQYF
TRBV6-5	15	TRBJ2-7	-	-	TGTGCCAGCAGTTACTCACAGGGCCTTCCCTACGAGCAGTACTTC	CASSYSQGLPYEQYF
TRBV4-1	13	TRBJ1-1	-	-	TGCGCCAGCAGCCAAGTACCGAGGATTGAAGCTTTCTTT	CASSQVPRIEAFF
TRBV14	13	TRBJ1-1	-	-	TGTGCCAGCAGCCAAGTGCCCCTCGGTGGAGCTTTCTTT	CASSQVPLGGAFF
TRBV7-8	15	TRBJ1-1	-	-	TGTGCCAGCAGCTTAGTCGCAGTTCTGAACACTGAAGCTTTCTTT	CASSLVAVLNTEAFF
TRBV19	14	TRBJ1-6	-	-	TGTGCCAGTAGTACCTCCTCAGGGGATTCACCCCTCCACTTT	CASSTSSGDSPLHF
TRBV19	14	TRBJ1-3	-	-	TGTGCCAGTAGTAAAGGAGCGGGTGGAAACACCATATATTTT	CASSKGAGGNTIYF
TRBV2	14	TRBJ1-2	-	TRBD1	TGTGCCAGCAGCTCGGGACAGGGGTCAGTTGGCTACACCTTC	CASSSGQGSVGYTF
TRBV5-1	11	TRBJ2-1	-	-	TGCGCCAGCAGCTTGCGTGGCGAGCAGTTCTTC	CASSLRGEQFF
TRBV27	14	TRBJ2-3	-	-	TGTGCCAGCAGTTTGGGGCCCGCACGTGATACGCAGTATTTT	CASSLGPARDTQYF
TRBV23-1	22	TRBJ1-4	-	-	TGCGCCAGCAGTCAAAAAGTTATAAGGTTAGGACTTAACAGGGATCGGAATGAAAAACTGTTTTTT	CASSQKVIRLGLNRDRNEKLFF
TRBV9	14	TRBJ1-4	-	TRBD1	TGTGCCAGCAGCGTGACAGGGGGCAGTGAAAAACTGTTTTTT	CASSVTGGSEKLFF
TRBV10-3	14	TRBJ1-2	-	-	TGTGCCATCAGTTCTGGGCAGGGTGGGTATGGCTACACCTTC	CAISSGQGGYGYTF
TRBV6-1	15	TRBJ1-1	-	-	TGTGCCAGCAGTGAAGCGAGGGCAGGGAACACTGAAGCTTTCTTT	CASSEARAGNTEAFF
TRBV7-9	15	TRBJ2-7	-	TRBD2	TGTGCCAGCAGCCCAAGGGCAGCGGGACTATACGAGCAGTACTTC	CASSPRAAGLYEQYF
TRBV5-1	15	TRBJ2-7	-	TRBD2	TGCGCCAGCACCGAAGCAGCGGGGATATCCTACGAGCAGTACTTC	CASTEAAGISYEQYF
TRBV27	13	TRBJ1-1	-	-	TGTGCCTCTAATTCGGCAGGGAACACTGAAGCTTTCTTT	CASNSAGNTEAFF
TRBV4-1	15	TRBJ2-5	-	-	TGCGCCAGCAGCCAAGATCGGCTAGCCCGAGAGACCCAGTACTTC	CASSQDRLARETQYF
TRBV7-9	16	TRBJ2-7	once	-	TGTGCCAGCAGCTTAGACGCTGCAGGGCTGCCTAGAGAGCAGTACTTC	CASSLDAAGLPREQYF
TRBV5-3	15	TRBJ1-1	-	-	TGTGCCAGAAGCCCGAGACAGAAAGAGAACACTGAAGCTTTCTTT	CARSPRQKENTEAFF